The 10 T cell receptor beta chains below come from one sample, sequenced in a study of CD8+ T cells in alopecia areata. cDNA prepared by RNA extraction and subsequent reverse transcription served as the template for sequencing. Profiling relied on immunoSEQ multiplex PCR, and the TCRdb table lists in-frame clones only, not all of them. The table has about 250,000 clones, 60% seen once. Specified treatment: oral pan-JAK inhibitor, 5-10 mg twice daily. The sample here was CD4+ T cells sorted from blood, taken between weeks 51 and 54, from a patient treated with tofacitinib. These receptors were taken from a human donor with alopecia areata.

The rearrangement links TRBV15 to TRBJ2-4; 7 positions match TRBD2. CDR3 length equals 16 residues. Trimming removed 4 bases from V and 0 bases from J; junction bases left unmatched: 6. Germline CDR1 reads LNHNV; CDR2 reads YYDKDF (reference sequence). DNA of the CDR3: TGTGCCACCAGCACTGCGGGGGTGATAGCCAAAAACATTCAGTACTTC. This encodes CATSTAGVIAKNIQYF.

This clone was seen only a few times. V and J are TRBV7-9 and TRBJ1-1, with D hard to call. The CDR3 extends over 12 amino acids. The ends were cut back, 2 bases at V and 3 bases at J, with 4 bases in the middle. CDR1 is SEHNR and CDR2 is FQNEAQ in the germline V gene (reference sequence). Here the CDR3 reads CASSLTYTEAFF. CDR3 nucleotide sequence: TGTGCCAGCAGCTTAACCTACACTGAAGCTTTCTTT.

The rearrangement joins TRBV6-4 to TRBJ1-2; 9 bases fit TRBD1. The J segment lost 4 bases and the V segment lost 6 bases, leaving 6 bases of the junction unmatched. CDR3 size: 14 residues. Germline V CDR1 and CDR2: MRHNA, SNTAGT. CDR3 region: CASRPGQGVYGYTF. CDR3 DNA: TGTGCCAGCAGACCGGGACAGGGTGTCTATGGCTACACCTTC.

The chain combines TRBV9 with TRBJ1-2; 9 bases match TRBD1. Germline V gene data show CDR1 as SGDLS and CDR2 as YYNGEE. J gave up 1 base and V 4 bases, and 5 bases lay outside the gene matches. The CDR3 is 15 amino acids. The CDR3 loop is CASSSGTGRNYGYTF. The DNA for the CDR3 is TGTGCCAGCAGCTCTGGGACAGGGCGTAACTATGGCTACACCTTC.

The sample holds a few counts of this clone. The CDR3 DNA reads TGCGCCAGCAGCCACCAACTTGGGTCACAGGGGGCTTGGGGATACAATGAGCAGTTCTTC. The encoded protein is CASSHQLGSQGAWGYNEQFF. The chain couples TRBV4-3 to TRBJ2-1; 9 nucleotides line up with TRBD1. Germline loops: CDR1 LGHNA, CDR2 YSLEER. There are 20 residues in the CDR3. The junction had 19 bases not matched to a gene; V was cut back by 3 bases and J by 4 bases.

This chain connects TRBV2 to TRBJ2-4; D possibly corresponds to TRBD1 (6 bases). This CDR3 contains 15 residues. CDR1 is SNHLY, CDR2 FYNNEI, per germline. Trimming pared 5 bases from V and 1 base from J, leaving 12 bases between. The CDR3 DNA is TGTGCCAGCAGTTTTTCAGGGGTGGCCAAAAACATTCAGTACTTC. As protein: CASSFSGVAKNIQYF.

This chain joins TRBV7-9 and TRBJ2-7; D is undetermined. The CDR3 consists of 13 residues. CDR1 SEHNR and CDR2 FQNEAQ come from the germline V gene (reference sequence). V was cut by 8 bases and J by 0 bases, with 11 bases left in between. The CDR3: CASQARSSYEQYF. CDR3 nucleotide sequence: TGTGCCAGCCAGGCGAGGAGCTCCTACGAGCAGTACTTC.

The V call is TRBV15, the J call TRBJ1-2, with TRBD1 matching 9 bases. Per germline, CDR1 LNHNV and CDR2 YYDKDF (reference sequence). The CDR3 runs to 18 residues. V was clipped by 0 bases and J by 8 bases; unmatched bases: 16. The CDR3 coding sequence is TGTGCCACCAGCAGAGATTCGGTGCGGACAGGGGAAATAAGCGGCTACACCTTC. Translating it yields CATSRDSVRTGEISGYTF.

This clone was recorded a few times. The genes are TRBV18 and TRBJ2-3, with D tentatively TRBD2 (6 bases). The CDR3 totals 13 residues. Trimming removed 6 bases at V and 3 bases at J, with 10 bases between. CDR1 and CDR2 from the germline V gene are KGHSH and LQKENI. The CDR3 sequence: CASSPGTTDTQYF. The CDR3 nucleotides read TGTGCCAGCTCCCCTGGGACTACAGATACGCAGTATTTT.

Of note for this clone: A junction boundary mismatches the germline segment, possibly from a read error. This chain uses TRBV11-2 with TRBJ2-7; D not certain. CDR1 SGHAT and CDR2 FQNNGV come from the germline V gene. CDR3 length: 14 residues. The CDR3 nucleotides are TGTGCCAGCAGCTTAGCGCTGGCGTCCTCCGAGCAGTACTTC. It is translated as CASSLALASSEQYF.